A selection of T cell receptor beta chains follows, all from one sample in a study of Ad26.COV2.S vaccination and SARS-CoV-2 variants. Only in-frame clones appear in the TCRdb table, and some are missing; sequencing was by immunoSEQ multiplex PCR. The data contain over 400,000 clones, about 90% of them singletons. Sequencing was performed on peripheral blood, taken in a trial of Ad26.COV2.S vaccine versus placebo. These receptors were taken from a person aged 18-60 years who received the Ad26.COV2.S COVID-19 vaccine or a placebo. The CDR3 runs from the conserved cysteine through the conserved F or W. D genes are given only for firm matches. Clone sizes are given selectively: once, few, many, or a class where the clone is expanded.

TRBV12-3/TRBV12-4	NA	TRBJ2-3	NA	CASSAGGPDTQYF	TGTGCCAGCAGTGCCGGGGGACCAGATACGCAGTATTTT
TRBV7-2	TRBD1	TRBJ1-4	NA	CASSQRQGVGEKLFF	TGTGCCAGCAGCCAACGACAGGGGGTTGGTGAAAAACTGTTTTTT
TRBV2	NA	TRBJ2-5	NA	CASLWSETQYF	TGTGCCAGCTTGTGGAGTGAGACCCAGTACTTC
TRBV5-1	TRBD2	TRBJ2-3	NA	CASSSTSGTSTDTQYF	TGCGCCAGCAGCTCCACTAGCGGGACTAGCACAGATACGCAGTATTTT
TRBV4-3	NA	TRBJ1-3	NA	CASSGWGSGNTIYF	TGCGCCAGCTCGGGTTGGGGCTCTGGAAACACCATATATTTT
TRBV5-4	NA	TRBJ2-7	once	CASSPTADPAYEQYF	TGTGCCAGCAGCCCCACAGCAGACCCGGCCTACGAGCAGTACTTC
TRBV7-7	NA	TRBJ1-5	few	CASSLKPGGPQPQHF	TGTGCTAGCAGCTTAAAACCCGGGGGACCTCAGCCCCAGCATTTT
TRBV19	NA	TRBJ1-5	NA	CASSHLEINSNQPQHF	TGTGCCAGTAGTCACTTAGAAATTAATAGCAATCAGCCCCAGCATTTT
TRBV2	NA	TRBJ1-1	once	CASDQGNTEAFF	TGTGCCAGCGACCAGGGGAACACTGAAGCTTTCTTT
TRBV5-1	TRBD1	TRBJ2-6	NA	CASSSSGQGFAGANVLTF	TGCGCCAGCAGCTCCTCGGGACAGGGGTTTGCTGGGGCCAACGTCCTGACTTTC
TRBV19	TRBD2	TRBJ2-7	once	CASSIGPLQRGPLIGQYF	TGTGCCAGTAGTATAGGGCCCCTTCAGCGGGGCCCTTTGATTGGGCAGTACTTC
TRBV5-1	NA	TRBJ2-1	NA	CASSLGRSEQFF	TGCGCCAGCAGCTTGGGGAGGAGTGAGCAGTTCTTC
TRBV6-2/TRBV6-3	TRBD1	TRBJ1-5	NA	CASSRDRGNVGNQPQHF	TGTGCCAGCAGCCGGGACAGGGGAAACGTAGGCAATCAGCCCCAGCATTTT
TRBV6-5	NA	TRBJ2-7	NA	CASSYGSDRYEQYF	TGTGCCAGCAGTTACGGTAGCGATCGCTACGAGCAGTACTTC
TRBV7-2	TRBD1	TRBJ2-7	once	CASSSYSGQIYEQYF	TGTGCCAGCAGCTCCTACTCGGGACAGATATACGAGCAGTACTTC
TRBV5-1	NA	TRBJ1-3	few	CASTQDRRSSGNTIYF	TGCGCCAGCACCCAGGATCGGCGCTCCTCTGGAAACACCATATATTTT
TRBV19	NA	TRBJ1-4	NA	CASSIVQDEKLFF	TGTGCCAGTAGTATAGTACAAGACGAAAAACTGTTTTTT
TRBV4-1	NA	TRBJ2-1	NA	CASSSTMNEQFF	TGCGCCAGCAGCTCCACAATGAATGAGCAGTTCTTC
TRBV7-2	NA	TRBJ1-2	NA	CASTLRGDYGYTF	TGTGCCAGCACCCTTCGGGGAGACTATGGCTACACCTTC
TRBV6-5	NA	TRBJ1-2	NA	CASRQQDAGFKGYTF	TGTGCCAGCAGACAACAGGACGCAGGTTTTAAGGGCTACACCTTC
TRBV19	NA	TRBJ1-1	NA	CASSIGNTEAFF	TGTGCCAGTAGTATAGGTAACACTGAAGCTTTCTTT
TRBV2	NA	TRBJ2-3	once	CASSGSGDTQYF	TGTGCCAGCAGTGGCTCGGGTGATACGCAGTATTTT
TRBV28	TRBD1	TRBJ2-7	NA	CASRPHRDRGEQYF	TGTGCCAGCAGACCGCACCGGGACAGGGGCGAGCAGTACTTC
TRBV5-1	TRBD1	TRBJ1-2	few	CASSFEPIGQGSFNGYTF	TGCGCCAGCAGCTTCGAACCGATTGGACAGGGATCGTTTAATGGCTACACCTTC
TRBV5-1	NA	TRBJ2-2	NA	CASSLGWGGRAGELFF	TGCGCCAGCAGCTTAGGCTGGGGCGGACGGGCCGGGGAGCTGTTTTTT
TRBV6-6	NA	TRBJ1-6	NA	CASKVGSSYNSPLHF	TGTGCCAGCAAGGTTGGGAGCTCCTATAATTCACCCCTCCACTTT
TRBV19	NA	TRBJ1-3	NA	CASSPSFGLGGNTIYF	TGTGCCAGTAGCCCAAGCTTTGGGTTGGGTGGAAACACCATATATTTT
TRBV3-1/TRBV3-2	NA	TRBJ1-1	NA	CASSLLTQNTEAFF	TGTGCCAGCAGCCTCCTGACACAGAACACTGAAGCTTTCTTT
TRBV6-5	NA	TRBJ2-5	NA	CASSSPTVPRAQYF	TGTGCCAGCAGTTCCCCGACAGTCCCGAGGGCCCAGTACTTC
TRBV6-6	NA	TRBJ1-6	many	CASSPWDANSPLHF	TGTGCCAGCAGCCCTTGGGATGCTAATTCACCCCTCCACTTT
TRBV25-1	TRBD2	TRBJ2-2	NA	CASSDEGGGAGELFF	TGTGCCAGCAGTGATGAAGGCGGGGGGGCCGGGGAGCTGTTTTTT
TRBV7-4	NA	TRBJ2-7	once	CASSQGWGDNFYEQYF	TGTGCCAGCAGCCAAGGGTGGGGGGACAATTTCTACGAGCAGTACTTC
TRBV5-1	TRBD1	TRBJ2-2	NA	CASSWGQGYTGELFF	TGCGCCAGCAGTTGGGGACAGGGGTATACCGGGGAGCTGTTTTTT
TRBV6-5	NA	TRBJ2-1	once	CASSYLRRADNEQFF	TGTGCCAGCAGTTACCTCCGTCGGGCGGACAATGAGCAGTTCTTC
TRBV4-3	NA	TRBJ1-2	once	CASSQAIEEYGYTF	TGCGCCAGCAGCCAAGCTATAGAGGAGTATGGCTACACCTTC
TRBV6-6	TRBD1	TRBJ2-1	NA	CASSYSGTGVRNEQFF	TGTGCCAGCAGTTACTCCGGGACAGGGGTTCGGAATGAGCAGTTCTTC
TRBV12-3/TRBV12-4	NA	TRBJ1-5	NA	CASSKTRGVPQHF	TGTGCCAGCAGCAAAACACGCGGGGTTCCCCAGCATTTT
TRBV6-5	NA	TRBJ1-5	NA	CASSYSGLSNQPQHF	TGTGCCAGCAGTTACTCGGGACTGAGCAATCAGCCCCAGCATTTT
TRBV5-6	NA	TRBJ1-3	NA	CASTTRGGSGPGNTIYF	TGTGCCAGCACCACCCGCGGAGGGTCGGGTCCTGGAAACACCATATATTTT
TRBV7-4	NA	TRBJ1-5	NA	CASSSYPPMSQHF	TGTGCCAGCAGCTCCTACCCCCCCATGTCCCAGCATTTT
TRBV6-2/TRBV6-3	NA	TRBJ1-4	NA	CASSYSDGGEKLFF	TGTGCCAGCAGTTATTCCGACGGCGGTGAAAAACTGTTTTTT
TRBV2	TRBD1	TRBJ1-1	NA	CASSYTGESPEAFF	TGTGCCAGCAGTTATACAGGGGAATCTCCCGAAGCTTTCTTT
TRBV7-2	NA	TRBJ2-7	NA	CASSLLGVYEQYF	TGTGCCAGCAGCTTATTAGGGGTCTACGAGCAGTACTTC
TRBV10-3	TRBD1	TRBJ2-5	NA	CATRDRAGETQYF	TGTGCCACACGGGACAGGGCGGGGGAGACCCAGTACTTC
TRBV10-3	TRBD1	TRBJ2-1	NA	CAISDRVNNEQFF	TGTGCCATCTCTGACAGGGTTAACAATGAGCAGTTCTTC
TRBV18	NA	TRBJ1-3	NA	CASSPLRQDRNSGNTIYF	TGTGCCAGCTCACCACTAAGACAGGACCGAAATTCTGGAAACACCATATATTTT
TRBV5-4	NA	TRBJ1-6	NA	CASSLAGYNSPLHF	TGTGCCAGCAGCTTGGCAGGGTATAATTCACCCCTCCACTTT
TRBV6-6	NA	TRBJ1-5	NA	CAGSLGYSNQPQHF	TGTGCCGGCAGTTTGGGGTATAGCAATCAGCCCCAGCATTTT
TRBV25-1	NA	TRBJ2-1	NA	CASSEGAHNEQFF	TGTGCCAGCAGTGAGGGGGCCCACAATGAGCAGTTCTTC
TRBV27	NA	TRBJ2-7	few	CASSLSSLINFEQYF	TGTGCCAGCAGTTTATCGTCCCTAATCAACTTCGAGCAGTACTTC
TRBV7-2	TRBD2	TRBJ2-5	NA	CASSTGLAGGTQYF	TGTGCCAGCAGCACTGGACTAGCGGGGGGTACCCAGTACTTC
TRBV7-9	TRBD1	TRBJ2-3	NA	CASSGRSGTESYTDTQYF	TGTGCCAGCAGTGGACGATCCGGGACAGAGAGCTACACAGATACGCAGTATTTT
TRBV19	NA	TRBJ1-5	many	CASSIRGQPQHF	TGTGCCAGTAGTATAAGGGGTCAGCCCCAGCATTTT
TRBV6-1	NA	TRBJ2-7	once	CASSEAGALYEQYF	TGTGCCAGCAGTGAAGCGGGGGCGCTGTACGAGCAGTACTTC
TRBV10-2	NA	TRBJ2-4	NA	CASSGGRTGFYHAKNIQYF	TGCGCCAGCAGTGGGGGGAGGACAGGTTTCTACCATGCCAAAAACATTCAGTACTTC
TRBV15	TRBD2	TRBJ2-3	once	CATSRRVSGGRTDTQYF	TGTGCCACCAGCAGAAGGGTCTCGGGGGGACGCACAGATACGCAGTATTTT
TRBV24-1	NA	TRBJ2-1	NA	CATSDFTGDEQFF	TGTGCCACCAGTGATTTCACCGGCGATGAGCAGTTCTTC